Listed below are T cell receptor beta chains from one sample, sequenced in a study of blood T cell repertoires in COVID-19. Data came from immunoSEQ multiplex PCR; TCRdb stores just in-frame clones and leaves some out. The sample carries approximately 60,000 clones, 75% to 85% recorded once. Sample: peripheral blood. The receptor source for this set is a human donor in a cohort sampled during active COVID-19. The CDR3 runs from the conserved cysteine through the conserved F or W. D genes are given only for firm matches. Clone sizes are given selectively: once, few, many, or a class where the clone is expanded.

size: NA
V: TRBV19
J: TRBJ2-1
D: TRBD2
DNA: TGTGCCAGTAGTATGGGTGGGACTAGCGGGGAGGGCTTCTTC
CDR3: CASSMGGTSGEGFF

size: NA
V: TRBV3-1/TRBV3-2
J: TRBJ1-6
D: NA
DNA: TGTGCCAGCAGCCAAGTGGCAGGAAATTCACCCCTCCACTTT
CDR3: CASSQVAGNSPLHF

size: NA
V: TRBV6-5
J: TRBJ2-7
D: TRBD2
DNA: TGTGCCAGCAAGGAGGTAGCGGGGAAATACGAGCAGTACTTC
CDR3: CASKEVAGKYEQYF

size: NA
V: TRBV29-1
J: TRBJ1-5
D: NA
DNA: TGCAGCGTCTCAGACACCAATCAGCCCCAGCATTTT
CDR3: CSVSDTNQPQHF

size: NA
V: TRBV6-5
J: TRBJ2-7
D: NA
DNA: TGTGCCAGCAGTTACAGTAATCGGGGGATGCACGAGCAGTACTTC
CDR3: CASSYSNRGMHEQYF

size: NA
V: TRBV12-3/TRBV12-4
J: TRBJ2-5
D: NA
DNA: TGTGCCAGCAGAAACAGGGTAGAGACCCAGTACTTC
CDR3: CASRNRVETQYF

size: NA
V: TRBV7-3
J: TRBJ2-2
D: NA
DNA: TGTGCCAGCAGCTTCAACCCCCAGACAGGACGATCCGGGGAGCTGTTTTTT
CDR3: CASSFNPQTGRSGELFF

size: NA
V: TRBV4-1
J: TRBJ2-1
D: TRBD2
DNA: TGCGCCAGCAGCCAAGTACTAGCGGGGTTCGTGTACAATGAGCAGTTCTTC
CDR3: CASSQVLAGFVYNEQFF

size: NA
V: TRBV28
J: TRBJ1-5
D: TRBD1
DNA: TGTGCCAGCAGACCAGGGGGCAGTAGCAATCAGCCCCAGCATTTT
CDR3: CASRPGGSSNQPQHF

size: NA
V: TRBV6-6
J: TRBJ2-3
D: NA
DNA: TGTGCCAGCCGTGAGAGGGGGGGGTCAGATACGCAGTATTTT
CDR3: CASRERGGSDTQYF

size: NA
V: TRBV5-1
J: TRBJ1-1
D: TRBD1
DNA: TGCGCCAGCAGCAGGGGACAGGGGAATGAAGCTTTCTTT
CDR3: CASSRGQGNEAFF

size: NA
V: TRBV5-1
J: TRBJ1-1
D: NA
DNA: TGCGCCAGCAGCTTGGGGGGGCACACTGAAGCTTTCTTT
CDR3: CASSLGGHTEAFF

size: NA
V: TRBV6-6
J: TRBJ1-4
D: NA
DNA: TGTGCCAGCAGCCCAAAGAAGGGAGGGGCTGATTGGGATTTTAATGAAAAACTGTTTTTT
CDR3: CASSPKKGGADWDFNEKLFF

size: NA
V: TRBV19
J: TRBJ2-1
D: TRBD2
DNA: TGTGCCAGTAGTCCTTTAGGGACTAGCGGGGGCTTCTACAATGAGCAGTTCTTC
CDR3: CASSPLGTSGGFYNEQFF

size: NA
V: TRBV5-1
J: TRBJ2-7
D: NA
DNA: TGCGCCAGCAGCTTGGGAGACAGCTCCTACGAGCAGTACTTC
CDR3: CASSLGDSSYEQYF

size: NA
V: TRBV6-1
J: TRBJ1-1
D: NA
DNA: TGTGCCAGCGGTGAACGGGGTCGAAACACTGAAGCTTTCTTT
CDR3: CASGERGRNTEAFF

size: once
V: TRBV7-8
J: TRBJ2-1
D: TRBD2
DNA: TGTGCCAGCAGCTGGGTGACTAGCGGGGGGGGTCGGAGGGCCAATGAGCAGTTCTTC
CDR3: CASSWVTSGGGRRANEQFF

size: NA
V: TRBV19
J: TRBJ1-1
D: NA
DNA: TGTGCCAGTAACCTCGGACAACATAACACTGAAGCTTTCTTT
CDR3: CASNLGQHNTEAFF

size: NA
V: TRBV11-3
J: TRBJ1-1
D: NA
DNA: TGTGCCAGCAGCCCAGACCCCACAGCGAACACTGAAGCTTTCTTT
CDR3: CASSPDPTANTEAFF

size: NA
V: TRBV5-4
J: TRBJ1-4
D: TRBD1
DNA: TGTGCCAGCAGTCGACAGGGAAATAATGAAAAACTGTTTTTT
CDR3: CASSRQGNNEKLFF

size: NA
V: TRBV7-2
J: TRBJ2-3
D: TRBD2
DNA: TGTGCCAGCAGCTTACTCTTAGCGGGGGTGACAGATACGCAGTATTTT
CDR3: CASSLLLAGVTDTQYF